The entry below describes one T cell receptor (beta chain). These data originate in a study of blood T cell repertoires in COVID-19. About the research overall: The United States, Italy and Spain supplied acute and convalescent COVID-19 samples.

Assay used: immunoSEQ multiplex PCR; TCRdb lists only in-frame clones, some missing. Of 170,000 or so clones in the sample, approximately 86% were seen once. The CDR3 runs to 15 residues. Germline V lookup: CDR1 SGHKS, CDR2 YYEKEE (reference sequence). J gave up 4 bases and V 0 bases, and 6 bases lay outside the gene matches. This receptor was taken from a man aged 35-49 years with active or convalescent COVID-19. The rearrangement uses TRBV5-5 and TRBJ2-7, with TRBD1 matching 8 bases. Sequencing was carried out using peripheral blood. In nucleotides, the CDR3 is TGTGCCAGCAGCTTGGAAGGGACAGGTTCTTACGAGCAGTACTTC. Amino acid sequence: CASSLEGTGSYEQYF.